This T cell receptor (beta chain) was obtained from a study of naive and memory T cell subsets (dated by TCRdb to 2017 to 2019). For context, the study as a whole: Sorted naive and memory T cell subsets from peripheral blood were analyzed in the study using a UMI-based, open-source pipeline for TCR alpha and beta sequencing. The results of the functional CMV T cell responses matched the IgG serology results in every case. RNA was DNase-treated and reverse transcribed with TCR constant-region primers, mostly using SuperScript III.

The method was UMI-ligation and nested PCR. The beta constant-region primer consisted of an equimolar mixture of two oligonucleotides that together covered TRBC1 and TRBC2. Four rounds of PCR, combining the SP2 primer with nested alpha and beta constant-region primers, were used to amplify the ligated cDNA. T4 RNA ligase 1 ligated a single-stranded oligonucleotide carrying the SP2 primer and a 12-nucleotide UMI to the cDNA 3' end. Incubation of the ligation reaction lasted roughly 19-24 hours at 16 degrees C. PCR2 was typically run as a SYBR Green qPCR and stopped at a predetermined threshold to prevent over-amplification. Every purification after the first one was done using Agencourt AMPure XP magnetic beads. Library quantification was done by Qubit, followed by a TapeStation check on which the main peak was expected at around 650 bp. Sequencing of the pooled libraries was done on an Illumina MiSeq using v2 2x251 paired-end kits, which typically yielded about 0.85-2.3 million reads per sample. Libraries were pooled at approximately 3.7 nM per sample, and roughly 4.5-7.5% PhiX was added to improve cluster recognition. As for the authors' bioinformatics: V and J genes were assigned to Demultiplexor-processed FASTQ reads by Decombinator through tag matching, with a single base-pair mismatch being allowed. Collapsinator used UMIs to correct both sequencing errors and frequency errors arising from PCR heterogeneity. CDR3Translator translated TCRs and extracted CDR3s from the conserved cysteine to the FGXG phenylalanine, flagging non-productive sequences. Gini, Shannon entropy and inverse Simpson indices were computed after subsampling the repertoires to the same number of UMI-defined TCRs. Within the linear range, a power law was fitted to clonotype abundance distributions using maximum likelihood. For one naive CD8 sample, the pipeline and MIGEC produced similar UMI counts, unique TCR numbers and clonal distributions. A set of 7,322 CMV-associated CDR3 sequences, compiled from VDJdb and a published dataset, was used to search the repertoires. TCRdb ran its own pipeline on the public reads, namely fastp trimming at Q25 and MiXCR clone calling, and kept in-frame beta chains. Duplicate CDR3 protein sequences are folded into a single record with the most common DNA and genes. For this entry, the V and J calls and clone size follow TCRdb and not the study's own pipeline. Recorded for this sample are about 120,000 distinct CDR3 sequences; 35% to 40% of them occurred a single time. Of the sample, around 0.92% is held by the ten largest clones.

This clonotype was found a few times. This receptor's antigen is unknown. No quality values exist for individual bases; no much larger clone is one base distant. Broader findings and caveats from the paper: In both CD4 and CD8 cells, the Gini index increased while Shannon and inverse Simpson diversity decreased from naive through CM, EM and EMRA. TCR abundance followed a power law with an exponent that was different for naive and memory subsets but consistent across the three individuals. After error correction, only a single occurrence was seen for over 90% of naive TCR sequences, so much steeper abundance distributions were produced than in memory subsets. The repertoire findings for the naive and memory subsets could not be validated, as no ground truth was available. RNA-based TCR counts may be affected by expression changes linked to T cell activation and differentiation. A clonotype was defined as a single alpha or beta chain sequence rather than as a paired alpha/beta receptor.

The germline V gene encodes CDR1 MDHEN and CDR2 SYDVKM. Trimming removed 1 base from V and 10 bases from J, leaving 14 bases between the germline ends. From its cysteine to its phenylalanine, the CDR3 spans 15 amino acids. The kept DNA is CDR3 alone, 45 bases in frame from the first base. From the second PCR step on, the TCR alpha and beta chain libraries were amplified in separate reactions. CMV status of each donor was established by measuring IFNgamma production from CD4+ T cells after fresh PBMCs were stimulated overnight with CMV viral lysate. CD4 T cells were positively selected with Miltenyi beads, followed by positive selection of CD8 T cells from the CD4-negative fraction. After staining for CD3, CD4, CD8, CD45RA, CD27 and a live/dead dye, cells were sorted on a BD Aria II into four subsets based on CD45RA and CD27. Blood came from a few healthy volunteers, each fractionated into CD4 and CD8 T cells and then into four differentiation subsets. Approximately 120 ml of peripheral blood was collected from each donor, and PBMC were isolated from the blood using Ficoll-Paque PLUS density-gradient centrifugation. Sorted cells were lysed in RLT buffer, after which RNA was extracted using a Qiagen RNeasy kit and stored at -80 degrees C.

Sequencing was carried out using central memory CD4+ T cells from blood. Reading the label with the study, this specimen's cell subset or site is: central memory, CD45RA- CD27+. The chain links TRBV28 with TRBJ1-6, with TRBD1 perhaps the D gene, on 5 matching bases. The receptor comes from a human donor in good health. The DNA is as follows: TGTGCCAGCAGTTTATTATTTAGGGGTCGGTCACCCCTCCACTTT. This gives the protein CASSLLFRGRSPLHF. With the rest looked up from the reference TRBV28 and TRBJ1-6 genes rather than sequenced, the full variable domain is DVKVTQSSRYLVKRTGEKVFLECVQDMDHENMFWYRQDPGLGLRLIYFSYDVKMKEKGDIPEGYSVSREKKERFSLILESASTNQTSMYLCASSLLFRGRSPLHFGNGTRLTVT.